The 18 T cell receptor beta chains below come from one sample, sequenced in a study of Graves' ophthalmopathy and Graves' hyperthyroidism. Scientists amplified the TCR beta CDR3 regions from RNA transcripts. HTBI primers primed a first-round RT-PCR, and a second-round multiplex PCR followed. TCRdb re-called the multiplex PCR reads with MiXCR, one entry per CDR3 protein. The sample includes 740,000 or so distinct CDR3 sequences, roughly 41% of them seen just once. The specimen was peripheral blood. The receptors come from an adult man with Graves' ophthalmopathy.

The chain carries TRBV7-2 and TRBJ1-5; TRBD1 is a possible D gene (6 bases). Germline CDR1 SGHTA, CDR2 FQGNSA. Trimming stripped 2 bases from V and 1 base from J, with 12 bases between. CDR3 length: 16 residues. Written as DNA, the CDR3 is TGTGCCAGCAGCTTACGGGCTGGGGGCAGCAATCAGCCCCAGCATTTT. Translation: CASSLRAGGSNQPQHF.

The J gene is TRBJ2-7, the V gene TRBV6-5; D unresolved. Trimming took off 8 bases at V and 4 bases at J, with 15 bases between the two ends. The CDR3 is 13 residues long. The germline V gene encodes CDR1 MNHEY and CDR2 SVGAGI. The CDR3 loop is CASGSSPLYEQYF. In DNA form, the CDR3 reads TGTGCCAGCGGCAGTAGTCCGTTATACGAGCAGTACTTC.

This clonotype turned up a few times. CDR3 DNA sequence: TGCGCCAGCAGCCATCAGCCTTCAACTAATGAAAAACTGTTTTTT. It encodes CASSHQPSTNEKLFF. The J gene is TRBJ1-4, the V gene TRBV4-1; D is ambiguous. Trimming left V 3 bases short and J 0 bases short, with 8 bases between. The germline V gene encodes CDR1 MGHRA and CDR2 YSYEKL. The CDR3 contains 15 residues.

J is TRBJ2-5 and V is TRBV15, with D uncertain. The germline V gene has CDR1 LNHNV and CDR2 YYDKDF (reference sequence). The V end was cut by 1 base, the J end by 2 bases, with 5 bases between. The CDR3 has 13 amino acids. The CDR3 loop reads CATSRVAQETQYF. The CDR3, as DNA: TGTGCCACCAGCAGAGTTGCACAAGAGACCCAGTACTTC.

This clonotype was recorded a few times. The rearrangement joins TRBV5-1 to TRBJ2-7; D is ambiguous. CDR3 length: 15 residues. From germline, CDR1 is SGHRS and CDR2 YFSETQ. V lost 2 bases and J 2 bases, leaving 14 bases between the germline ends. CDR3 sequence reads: CASSFNGPSAYEQYF. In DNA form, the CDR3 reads TGCGCCAGCAGCTTTAACGGACCCTCGGCCTACGAGCAGTACTTC. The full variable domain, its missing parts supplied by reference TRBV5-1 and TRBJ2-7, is KAGVTQTPRYLIKTRGQQVTLSCSPISGHRSVSWYQQTPGQGLQFLFEYFSETQRNKGNFPGRFSGRQFSNSRSEMNVSTLELGDSALYLCASSFNGPSAYEQYFGPGTRLTVT.

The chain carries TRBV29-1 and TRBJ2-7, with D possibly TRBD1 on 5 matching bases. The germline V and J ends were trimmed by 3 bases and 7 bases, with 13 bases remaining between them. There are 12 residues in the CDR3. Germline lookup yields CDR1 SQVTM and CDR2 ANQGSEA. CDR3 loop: CSVDSGAGEQYF. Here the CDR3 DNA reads TGCAGCGTTGATAGTGGGGCTGGGGAGCAGTACTTC.

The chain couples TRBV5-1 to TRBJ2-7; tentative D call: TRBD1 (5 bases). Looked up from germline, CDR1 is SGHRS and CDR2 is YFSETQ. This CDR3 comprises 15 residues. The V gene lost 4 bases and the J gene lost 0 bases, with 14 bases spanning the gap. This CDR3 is CASSPGALSSYEQYF. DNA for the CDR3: TGCGCCAGCAGCCCTGGGGCTCTAAGCTCCTACGAGCAGTACTTC.

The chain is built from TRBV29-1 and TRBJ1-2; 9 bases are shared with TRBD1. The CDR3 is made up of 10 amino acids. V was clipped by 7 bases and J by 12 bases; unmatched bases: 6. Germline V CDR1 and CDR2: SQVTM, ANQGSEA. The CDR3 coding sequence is TGCAGCGCCAGGACAGGGGATAACACCTTC. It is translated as CSARTGDNTF.

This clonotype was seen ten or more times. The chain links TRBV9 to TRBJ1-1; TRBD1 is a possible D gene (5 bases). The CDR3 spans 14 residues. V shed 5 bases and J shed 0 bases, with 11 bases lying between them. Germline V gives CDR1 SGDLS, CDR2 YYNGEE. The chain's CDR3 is CASRRLTVNTEAFF. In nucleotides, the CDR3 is TGTGCCAGCAGACGGTTGACAGTGAACACTGAAGCTTTCTTT.

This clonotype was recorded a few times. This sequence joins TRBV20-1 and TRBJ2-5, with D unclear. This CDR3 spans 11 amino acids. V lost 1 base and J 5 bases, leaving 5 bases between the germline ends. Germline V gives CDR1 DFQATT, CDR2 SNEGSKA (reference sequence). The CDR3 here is CSARASETQYF. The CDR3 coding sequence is TGCAGTGCTAGAGCAAGTGAGACCCAGTACTTC.

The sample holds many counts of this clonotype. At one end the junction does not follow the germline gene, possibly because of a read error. CDR3 loop: CASSYSGTDYGYTF. The CDR3 DNA reads as TGTGCCAGCAGTTACTCCGGGACGGATTATGGCTACACCTTC. V usage is TRBV5-1 and J usage is TRBJ1-2; perhaps TRBD1 as D (5 bases). The CDR3 spans 14 residues. Germline CDR1 SGHRS, CDR2 YFSETQ.

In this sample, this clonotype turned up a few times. CDR3 amino acids: CASSRGQGAAEAFF. In DNA form, the CDR3 reads TGTGCCAGCAGCAGGGGACAGGGGGCCGCTGAAGCTTTCTTT. The chain carries TRBV7-9 and TRBJ1-1; 12 bases fit TRBD1. Per germline, CDR1 SEHNR and CDR2 FQNEAQ (reference sequence). J lost 6 bases, V lost 5 bases, and 4 bases had no gene match. The CDR3 spans 14 residues.

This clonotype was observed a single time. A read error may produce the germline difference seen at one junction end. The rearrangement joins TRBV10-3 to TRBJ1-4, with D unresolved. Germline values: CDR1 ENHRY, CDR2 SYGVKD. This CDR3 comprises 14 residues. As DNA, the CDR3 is TGTGCCAGCAGTTTATCCTCACCGACCGACCAGCTGTTTTTT. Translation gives CASSLSSPTDQLFF.

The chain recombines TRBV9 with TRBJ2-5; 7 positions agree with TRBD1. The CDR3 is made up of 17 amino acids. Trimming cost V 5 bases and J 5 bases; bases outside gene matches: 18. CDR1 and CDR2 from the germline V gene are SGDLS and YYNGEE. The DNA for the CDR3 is TGTGCCAGCAGTTACTCGACAGGGCCAAGCCTGAGGGAGACCCAGTACTTC. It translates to CASSYSTGPSLRETQYF.

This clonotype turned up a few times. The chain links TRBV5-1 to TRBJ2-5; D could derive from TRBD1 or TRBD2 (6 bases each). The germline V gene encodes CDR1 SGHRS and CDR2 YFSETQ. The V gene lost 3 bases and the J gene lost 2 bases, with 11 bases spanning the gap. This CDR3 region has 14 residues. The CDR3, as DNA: TGCGCCAGCAGCTGGAGGAGGGGGCAAGAGACCCAGTACTTC. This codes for CASSWRRGQETQYF.

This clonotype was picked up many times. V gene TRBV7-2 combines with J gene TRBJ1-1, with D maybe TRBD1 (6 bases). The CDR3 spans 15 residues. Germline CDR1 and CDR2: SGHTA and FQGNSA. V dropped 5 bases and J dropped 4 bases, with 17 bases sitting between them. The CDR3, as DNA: TGTGCCAGCAGCCAACAGGCGGGGGCCGGCACTGAAGCTTTCTTT. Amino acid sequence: CASSQQAGAGTEAFF.

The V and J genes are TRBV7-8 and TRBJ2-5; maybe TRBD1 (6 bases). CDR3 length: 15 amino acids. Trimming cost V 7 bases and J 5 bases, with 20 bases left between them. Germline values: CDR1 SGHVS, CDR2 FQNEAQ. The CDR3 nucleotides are TGTGCCAGCAAACAAGGGGCCTCAGGACAGGAGACCCAGTACTTC. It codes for CASKQGASGQETQYF.

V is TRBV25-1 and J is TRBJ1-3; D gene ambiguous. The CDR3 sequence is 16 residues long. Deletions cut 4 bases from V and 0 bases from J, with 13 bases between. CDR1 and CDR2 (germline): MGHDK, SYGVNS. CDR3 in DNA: TGTGCCAGCAGTGCCTTTTCGGGGAGCTCTGGAAACACCATATATTTT. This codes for CASSAFSGSSGNTIYF.